The clone carrying this TCR beta chain was found many times. Its antigen is undetermined. RNA transcripts provided the source from which TCR beta CDR3 regions were amplified. The HTBI primer set drove a first-round RT-PCR of the TCR CDR3. MiXCR, run by TCRdb on the multiplex PCR reads, gives a single entry per CDR3 protein. The table includes roughly 800,000 distinct CDR3 sequences, 35% to 40% detected once. Germline lookup yields CDR1 DFQATT and CDR2 SNEGSKA (reference sequence). CDR3 length equals 12 residues. V lost 7 bases and J lost 0, with 7 bases in between. The data derive from a study of T cells in Graves' hyperthyroidism and ophthalmopathy. Study-wide points: Expanded thyroid clonotypes (above 0.001) were mostly also found in blood. Ophthalmopathy was distinguished from stable hyperthyroidism by 13 V-J signatures.

Newly diagnosed hyperthyroidism, duration under 2 months, in patients aged 18 to 65. The receptor was isolated from a man between 18 and 29 years old with Graves' hyperthyroidism. The chain links TRBV20-1 to TRBJ1-5; D is unclear. The sequenced sample consisted of blood. CDR3 in amino acids: CSGTYSNQPQHF. The CDR3 coding sequence is TGCAGTGGAACCTATAGCAATCAGCCCCAGCATTTT.